The T cell receptor beta chain under discussion was sequenced for a study of identical twins. Study results and caveats: Zero-insertion analyses might be partly confounded by invariant T cells like MAIT and iNKT.

For this clonotype: Its antigen remains unknown.

A template switching step contributed a universal primer site, while unique molecular identifiers were present in the cDNA. TCRdb ran MiXCR on the 5' RACE reads and lists one entry per CDR3 protein. This table has about 260,000 distinct CDR3 sequences, 5.5% to 7% appearing once. The V end was cut by 0 bases, the J end by 7 bases, with 12 bases between. The CDR3 spans 15 residues. Germline CDR1 is MGHRA and CDR2 is YSYEKL. The same sample was also used in a study of yellow fever vaccine responses in identical twins.

Sequencing was carried out using memory (CD45RO+) T cells sorted from blood. V is TRBV4-1 and J is TRBJ1-4, with a tentative D call TRBD1 (6 bases). This TCR came from a woman aged 18-29 years in good health. CDR3 residues: CASSQDSQGFEKLFF. The CDR3 DNA sequence: TGCGCCAGCAGCCAAGATTCCCAGGGGTTTGAAAAACTGTTTTTT.